This is a list of T cell receptor beta chains from one sample in a study of T cell repertoires in cytomegalovirus infection. No antigen has been assigned to these receptors. TCRdb passed the reads through MiXCR, listing each CDR3 protein once. This table holds about 830,000 distinct CDR3 sequences, approximately 30% found once. Specimen: cultured CD8+ T cells from PBMCs, collected from culture after CMV antigen stimulation. The receptors here all came from a human donor in good health (CMV status not recorded). Some clones in this sample may be carry-over from other donors' samples. The CDR3 runs from the conserved cysteine through the conserved F or W. Fields, in order: V gene, clone size, D gene, J gene, CDR3 DNA, CDR3 protein. A D gene is named only where the DNA matches it firmly. A row's size may be missing; if present it is once, few, many or a size class.

v_call: TRBV12-5
clone_size: many
d_call: .
j_call: TRBJ2-5
cdr3_nt: TGTGCTAGTGGTGTATGGGGTCAGTCTAAGGAGACCCAGTACTTC
cdr3_aa: CASGVWGQSKETQYF

v_call: TRBV10-3
clone_size: .
d_call: .
j_call: TRBJ2-1
cdr3_nt: TGTGCCATCAGCGGAAAAATAGGGACTTCCTACAATGAGCAGTTCTTC
cdr3_aa: CAISGKIGTSYNEQFF

v_call: TRBV7-8
clone_size: many
d_call: TRBD1
j_call: TRBJ1-2
cdr3_nt: TGTGCCAGCAGCCTCGGACAGGGGGGATACTATGGCTACACCTTC
cdr3_aa: CASSLGQGGYYGYTF

v_call: TRBV7-9
clone_size: .
d_call: .
j_call: TRBJ2-5
cdr3_nt: TGTGCCAGCAGCCCCCCCGGGCGGGATATTGGGGAGACCCAGTACTTC
cdr3_aa: CASSPPGRDIGETQYF

v_call: TRBV6-2/TRBV6-3
clone_size: .
d_call: .
j_call: TRBJ1-1
cdr3_nt: TGTGCCAGCAGAAAAGGACAGCTAGACACTGAAGCTTTCTTT
cdr3_aa: CASRKGQLDTEAFF

v_call: TRBV7-6
clone_size: .
d_call: .
j_call: TRBJ2-2
cdr3_nt: TGTGCCAGCAGCTTAAATGCGCACACCGGGGAGCTGTTTTTT
cdr3_aa: CASSLNAHTGELFF

v_call: TRBV9
clone_size: .
d_call: .
j_call: TRBJ2-1
cdr3_nt: TGTGCCAGCAGCGACGGCAGTTTTTACAATGAGCAGTTCTTC
cdr3_aa: CASSDGSFYNEQFF

v_call: TRBV2
clone_size: few
d_call: TRBD1
j_call: TRBJ2-5
cdr3_nt: TGTGCCAGCACTGATCCGGGACAGGGCGAGACCCAGTACTTC
cdr3_aa: CASTDPGQGETQYF

v_call: TRBV15
clone_size: .
d_call: TRBD1
j_call: TRBJ2-5
cdr3_nt: TGTGCCACCAGCAACCAGGACAGGCGGCAGACCCAGTACTTC
cdr3_aa: CATSNQDRRQTQYF

v_call: TRBV19
clone_size: few
d_call: TRBD1
j_call: TRBJ1-2
cdr3_nt: TGTGCCAGTACCCCGGGACAGGGAAGCTATGGCTACACCTTC
cdr3_aa: CASTPGQGSYGYTF

v_call: TRBV27
clone_size: .
d_call: TRBD1
j_call: TRBJ1-2
cdr3_nt: TGTGCCAGCACCCCCGGACAGGGGTTTGGCTACACCTTC
cdr3_aa: CASTPGQGFGYTF

v_call: TRBV10-3
clone_size: .
d_call: TRBD1
j_call: TRBJ1-2
cdr3_nt: TGTGCCATCAGTGATTGGACAGGGGGCTCTTACTATGGCTACACCTTC
cdr3_aa: CAISDWTGGSYYGYTF

v_call: TRBV7-9
clone_size: few
d_call: TRBD1
j_call: TRBJ2-3
cdr3_nt: TGTGCCAGCATCGGGACAGGTCGGGGCACAGATACGCAGTATTTT
cdr3_aa: CASIGTGRGTDTQYF

v_call: TRBV15
clone_size: few
d_call: .
j_call: TRBJ2-6
cdr3_nt: TGTGCCACCAGCAGAGATCGGGATAGTGCTGGGGCCAACGTCCTGACTTTC
cdr3_aa: CATSRDRDSAGANVLTF

v_call: TRBV2
clone_size: few
d_call: .
j_call: TRBJ1-1
cdr3_nt: TGTGCCAGCCCCGTTAACACTGAAGCTTTCTTT
cdr3_aa: CASPVNTEAFF

v_call: TRBV19
clone_size: many
d_call: .
j_call: TRBJ1-5
cdr3_nt: TGTGCCAGTAGCAACAGGGTCGGCAATCAGCCCCAGCATTTT
cdr3_aa: CASSNRVGNQPQHF

v_call: TRBV7-2
clone_size: many
d_call: .
j_call: TRBJ2-5
cdr3_nt: TGTGCCAGCAGCCCCCTCGTGACAGGACGAGAGACCCAGTACTTC
cdr3_aa: CASSPLVTGRETQYF

v_call: TRBV5-3
clone_size: .
d_call: TRBD1
j_call: TRBJ2-5
cdr3_nt: TGTGCCAGCAGCGACCGACAGGGGGGAAGAGAGACCCAGTACTTC
cdr3_aa: CASSDRQGGRETQYF

v_call: TRBV7-9
clone_size: .
d_call: TRBD1
j_call: TRBJ1-3
cdr3_nt: TGTGCCAGCAGCCCCGGACAGGGAATACTCTCTGGAAACACCATATATTTT
cdr3_aa: CASSPGQGILSGNTIYF

v_call: TRBV5-3
clone_size: .
d_call: .
j_call: TRBJ1-1
cdr3_nt: TGTGCCAGCAGCTTGGTAGGGTTTCGGATAATACAGGTGAACACTGAAGCTTTCTTT
cdr3_aa: CASSLVGFRIIQVNTEAFF

v_call: TRBV6-5
clone_size: .
d_call: .
j_call: TRBJ1-1
cdr3_nt: TGTGCCAGCAGTTATAATCGGGGCGCGAACACTGAAGCTTTCTTT
cdr3_aa: CASSYNRGANTEAFF

v_call: TRBV11-2
clone_size: .
d_call: .
j_call: TRBJ1-4
cdr3_nt: TGTGCCAGCAGCTCGATCCCCGAAATGGAAGATGAAAAACTGTTTTTT
cdr3_aa: CASSSIPEMEDEKLFF

v_call: TRBV27
clone_size: few
d_call: TRBD1
j_call: TRBJ2-3
cdr3_nt: TGTGCCAGCAGTAGGACAGGGTTTAGCACAGATACGCAGTATTTT
cdr3_aa: CASSRTGFSTDTQYF

v_call: TRBV6-5
clone_size: few
d_call: TRBD2
j_call: TRBJ2-1
cdr3_nt: TGTGCCAGCAGTTACGGCGGGGGTCACTACAATGAGCAGTTCTTC
cdr3_aa: CASSYGGGHYNEQFF

v_call: TRBV27
clone_size: .
d_call: .
j_call: TRBJ2-7
cdr3_nt: TGTGCCAGCAGTCCCCAGGGGATCGACGAGCAGTACTTC
cdr3_aa: CASSPQGIDEQYF

v_call: TRBV20-1
clone_size: few
d_call: TRBD2
j_call: TRBJ2-5
cdr3_nt: TGCAGTGCTAGAGATCGTAGGACTAGCGTGCAAGAGACCCAGTACTTC
cdr3_aa: CSARDRRTSVQETQYF

v_call: TRBV7-9
clone_size: .
d_call: .
j_call: TRBJ2-7
cdr3_nt: TGTGCCAGCAGCTTACACCGACAGGGAGGAAACGAGCAGTACTTC
cdr3_aa: CASSLHRQGGNEQYF

v_call: TRBV7-9
clone_size: .
d_call: .
j_call: TRBJ1-5
cdr3_nt: TGTGCCAGCAGTTCGACAGCGGGAAGCAATCAGCCCCAGCATTTT
cdr3_aa: CASSSTAGSNQPQHF

v_call: TRBV6-8
clone_size: .
d_call: .
j_call: TRBJ2-6
cdr3_nt: TGTGCCAGCAGTTCCTCTTTTCAGATCTCTGGGGCCGACGTCCTGACTTTC
cdr3_aa: CASSSSFQISGADVLTF

v_call: TRBV4-1
clone_size: .
d_call: .
j_call: TRBJ1-5
cdr3_nt: TGCGCCAGCAGCCAATTCGCAGATCAGCCCCAGCATTTT
cdr3_aa: CASSQFADQPQHF

v_call: TRBV6-1
clone_size: many
d_call: .
j_call: TRBJ1-5
cdr3_nt: TGTGCCAGCAGTGAAACTCCGAATCAGCCCCAGCATTTT
cdr3_aa: CASSETPNQPQHF

v_call: TRBV6-1
clone_size: few
d_call: .
j_call: TRBJ1-1
cdr3_nt: TGTGCCAGCAACCCCCACGGGAACACTGAAGCTTTCTTT
cdr3_aa: CASNPHGNTEAFF

v_call: TRBV7-2
clone_size: many
d_call: TRBD1
j_call: TRBJ1-1
cdr3_nt: TGTGCCAGCAGCTTATCCCCTGGGACAGCGAACACTGAAGCTTTCTTT
cdr3_aa: CASSLSPGTANTEAFF

v_call: TRBV5-1
clone_size: .
d_call: .
j_call: TRBJ1-4
cdr3_nt: TGCGCCAGCAGCTTCTTCGGGAGTTCGAATGAAAAACTGTTTTTT
cdr3_aa: CASSFFGSSNEKLFF

v_call: TRBV13
clone_size: .
d_call: TRBD1
j_call: TRBJ1-1
cdr3_nt: TGTGCCAGCAGCGAAACAGGGGACTCTGAAGCTTTCTTT
cdr3_aa: CASSETGDSEAFF

v_call: TRBV12-3/TRBV12-4
clone_size: .
d_call: .
j_call: TRBJ2-3
cdr3_nt: TGTGCCAGCACTCCATCCCCGGGTTTGGTTACAGATACGCAGTATTTT
cdr3_aa: CASTPSPGLVTDTQYF

v_call: TRBV15
clone_size: .
d_call: TRBD1
j_call: TRBJ2-1
cdr3_nt: TGTGCCACCAACAGAGCCTCCGGGACAGGCCTATACAATGAGCAGTTCTTC
cdr3_aa: CATNRASGTGLYNEQFF

v_call: TRBV2
clone_size: .
d_call: .
j_call: TRBJ2-7
cdr3_nt: TGTGCCAGCAGTGAACTGGGACCTTCGTACTACGAGCAGTACTTC
cdr3_aa: CASSELGPSYYEQYF

v_call: TRBV7-8
clone_size: many
d_call: .
j_call: TRBJ2-7
cdr3_nt: TGTGCCAGCAGCTTTCCCCGGACAGTTGGGTACGAGCAGTACTTC
cdr3_aa: CASSFPRTVGYEQYF

v_call: TRBV15
clone_size: few
d_call: TRBD1
j_call: TRBJ1-5
cdr3_nt: TGTGCCACCAGCAGAGATCGGGGACAGCTAATGAGGGCCCAGCATTTT
cdr3_aa: CATSRDRGQLMRAQHF

v_call: TRBV12-3/TRBV12-4
clone_size: .
d_call: .
j_call: TRBJ2-1
cdr3_nt: TGTGCCAGCAGTTTACACGGGGGAGGACCATCAGAGCAGTTCTTC
cdr3_aa: CASSLHGGGPSEQFF

v_call: TRBV6-1
clone_size: .
d_call: .
j_call: TRBJ1-5
cdr3_nt: TGTGCCAGCAGATCAGGTCCTCTCGATAACAACCAGCCCCAGCATTTT
cdr3_aa: CASRSGPLDNNQPQHF

v_call: TRBV20-1
clone_size: .
d_call: TRBD1
j_call: TRBJ2-1
cdr3_nt: TGCAGTGCCCCAGGGATTCGGACAGGGGGCTTGAATGAGCAGTTCTTC
cdr3_aa: CSAPGIRTGGLNEQFF

v_call: TRBV29-1
clone_size: .
d_call: .
j_call: TRBJ2-1
cdr3_nt: TGCAGCGTTACCGACGGCATCTCCTACAATGAGCAGTTCTTC
cdr3_aa: CSVTDGISYNEQFF

v_call: TRBV6-2/TRBV6-3
clone_size: .
d_call: .
j_call: TRBJ2-4
cdr3_nt: TGTGCCAACAGTCTCCGAGCCAAAAACATTCAGTACTTC
cdr3_aa: CANSLRAKNIQYF

v_call: TRBV2
clone_size: .
d_call: .
j_call: TRBJ1-2
cdr3_nt: TGTGCCATTCTACTAAGGGCTAAGGGAGCGGACTATGGCTACACCTTC
cdr3_aa: CAILLRAKGADYGYTF

v_call: TRBV6-1
clone_size: few
d_call: .
j_call: TRBJ1-5
cdr3_nt: TGTGCCAGCAGTGAATTTCTGAGGAGCAATCAGCCCCAGCATTTT
cdr3_aa: CASSEFLRSNQPQHF

v_call: TRBV29-1
clone_size: .
d_call: .
j_call: TRBJ1-1
cdr3_nt: TGCAGCGCTGACCGGGGTACTGAAGCTTTCTTT
cdr3_aa: CSADRGTEAFF

v_call: TRBV7-9
clone_size: .
d_call: .
j_call: TRBJ2-1
cdr3_nt: TGTGCCAGCAGCTTAGGGATAGGGGAGCAGTTCTTC
cdr3_aa: CASSLGIGEQFF

v_call: TRBV29-1
clone_size: few
d_call: .
j_call: TRBJ1-2
cdr3_nt: TGCAGCGTTGAAGAGGACGCACCTAACTATGGCTACACCTTC
cdr3_aa: CSVEEDAPNYGYTF